This TCR beta chain was captured by sequencing in a study of blood T cells in healthy people across ages. The overall study: With template switching, about one barcoded beta molecule was captured per two T cells.

The CDR3 length is 13 residues. Germline lookup yields CDR1 SEHNR and CDR2 FQNEAQ (reference sequence). V dropped 3 bases and J dropped 5 bases, with 10 bases sitting between them. Each individual donor underwent a draw of about 9.9 milliliters of peripheral blood. This clonotype was counted only a few times. As yet, its antigen is unknown. Findings and caveats of the study: The lack of PBMC sorting stopped any conclusive naive versus antigen-experienced comparison.

The authors ran a second PCR of 7 to 11 cycles using a sample-barcoded 5' primer and a J-beta primer mix. TCRdb re-called the 5' RACE reads through MiXCR, storing one row per CDR3 protein. The sample contains 650,000 to 1,000,000 distinct CDR3 sequences, around 36% of which appear only once. The V call is TRBV7-9, the J call TRBJ2-5; D remains ambiguous. The receptor was derived from a man aged 18-30 years in good health. Sequenced sample: blood. The chain's CDR3 is CASSFIKRETQYF. In DNA, the CDR3 is TGTGCCAGCAGCTTTATTAAACGGGAGACCCAGTACTTC. Full variable domain (missing parts from reference TRBV7-9 and TRBJ2-5): DTGVSQNPRHKITKRGQNVTFRCDPISEHNRLYWYRQTLGQGPEFLTYFQNEAQLEKSRLLSDRFSAERPKGSFSTLEIQRTEQGDSAMYLCASSFIKRETQYFGPGTRLLVL.